A single sample is the source of the 4 T cell receptor beta chains below, sequenced in a study of blood T cell repertoires in COVID-19. Here immunoSEQ multiplex PCR was the method, and the copy in TCRdb shows in-frame clones only, minus some. The sample shows some 40,000 clones, 80% of them seen only once. Input material: peripheral blood. The source of these receptors is a man older than 75 with active or convalescent COVID-19.

The V gene is TRBV7-3, the J gene TRBJ2-1, with a tentative D call TRBD1 (5 bases). Germline CDR1 SGHTA, CDR2 FQGTGA. The CDR3 has 15 amino acids. Trimming left V 1 base short and J 7 bases short, with 14 bases between. The CDR3 DNA is TGTGCCAGCAGCTTAAGTCAGGGATTGGGAAATGAGCAGTTCTTC. Amino acids: CASSLSQGLGNEQFF.

The count of this clone is one. The chain couples TRBV7-6 to TRBJ1-5; 11 bases line up with TRBD1. This CDR3 region has 15 residues. V lost 5 bases, J lost 6 bases, and 6 bases stayed unmatched. From germline, CDR1 is SGHVS and CDR2 FNYEAQ. CDR3: CASSAGTGGGQPQHF. The DNA of the CDR3 is TGTGCCAGCAGCGCGGGGACAGGGGGGGGTCAGCCCCAGCATTTT.

This clone has just one count. V is TRBV6-6 and J is TRBJ1-3, with 7 bases aligning to TRBD1. The germline V gene has CDR1 MNHNY and CDR2 SVGAGI (reference sequence). V was clipped by 6 bases and J by 0 bases; unmatched bases: 5. CDR3 length: 15 amino acids. The CDR3 sequence: CASSRDSYSGNTIYF. The CDR3 DNA reads as TGTGCCAGCAGCAGGGACAGCTACTCTGGAAACACCATATATTTT.

This clone appeared once. This chain uses TRBV30 with TRBJ1-3, with D perhaps TRBD1 (6 bases). The CDR3 covers 14 residues. The germline V and J ends were trimmed by 2 bases and 0 bases, with 8 bases remaining between them. Germline loops: CDR1 GTSNPN, CDR2 SVGIG (reference sequence). The CDR3 DNA is TGTGCCTGGAGTACAGGGAGCTCTGGAAACACCATATATTTT. This gives the protein CAWSTGSSGNTIYF.